This T cell receptor beta chain came from a study of blood T cell repertoires in COVID-19. Looking at the study overall: Some COVID-19 samples were acute and others convalescent; all came from the United States, Italy and Spain. T cells, B-cell-depleted T cells, or PBMCs supplied cDNA or gDNA.

Allocation to cohorts depended on clinical history reported by the participants. Germline V gene data show CDR1 as SQVTM and CDR2 as ANQGSEA. The CDR3 is 14 residues long. With V trimmed by 1 base and J by 2 bases, 3 bases remained unmatched. Original analysis: Counts of nucleated cells, estimated from reference gene primer amplification, were obtained. The repertoire was sequenced with immunoSEQ multiplex PCR; TCRdb's copy has only in-frame clones and lacks some. V and J calls and clone size are copied from that table; D and trimming were computed from the DNA. Found here are hundreds of thousands of clones, around 84% of them singletons; the top ten hold roughly 4.5%.

The TCR sequence derives from a man aged 25 to 40 with acute COVID-19. The chain employs TRBV29-1 and TRBJ1-2; 8 nucleotides agree with TRBD1. Sequencing used PBMCs or T cells enriched from blood (not recorded which). The DNA of the CDR3 is TGCAGCGTTGAAGCCGGACAGGGCAACTATGGCTACACCTTC. Protein product: CSVEAGQGNYGYTF.